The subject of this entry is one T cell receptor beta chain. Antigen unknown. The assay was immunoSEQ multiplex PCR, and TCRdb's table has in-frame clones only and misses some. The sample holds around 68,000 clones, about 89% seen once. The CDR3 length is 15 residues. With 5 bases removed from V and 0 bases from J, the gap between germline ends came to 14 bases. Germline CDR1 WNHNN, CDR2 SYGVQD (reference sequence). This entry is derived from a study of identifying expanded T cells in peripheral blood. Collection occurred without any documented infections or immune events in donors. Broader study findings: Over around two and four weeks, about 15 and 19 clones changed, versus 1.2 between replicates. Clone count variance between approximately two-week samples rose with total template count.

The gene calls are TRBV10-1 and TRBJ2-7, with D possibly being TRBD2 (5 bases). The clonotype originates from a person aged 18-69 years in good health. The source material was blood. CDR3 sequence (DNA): TGCGCCAGCAGTTCAGGTCACGGGGACTCCTACGAGCAGTACTTC. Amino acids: CASSSGHGDSYEQYF.